This T cell receptor beta chain was sequenced in a study of CD8+ T cells in alopecia areata. Across the whole study: It was oral tofacitinib, at 5 to 10 mg twice daily, that treated patients received. Study findings and constraints: Elevated clonality characterized lesional scalp relative to normal scalp, particularly in alopecia totalis/universalis. In scalp samples, resident alphabeta T cells of normal skin are also sequenced.

As regards this clone: Its antigen remains unknown.

The germline gives CDR1 SGHDT, CDR2 YYEEEE. The CDR3 is made up of 13 amino acids. Trimming removed 0 bases from V and 13 bases from J, with 11 bases in between. Following RNA extraction, reverse transcription yielded cDNA that acted as the sequencing template. The method was immunoSEQ multiplex PCR; TCRdb's version includes in-frame clones alone and lacks a portion of them. The profile shows about 98,000 clones, roughly 47% of them singletons. Specimen: CD4+ T cells sorted from blood. The receptor was isolated from a human donor with alopecia areata. This rearrangement joins TRBV5-6 to TRBJ2-6; D is undetermined. The CDR3 protein is CASSLGTSTVLTF. In DNA, the CDR3 is TGTGCCAGCAGCTTGGGGACCAGTACGGTCCTGACTTTC.